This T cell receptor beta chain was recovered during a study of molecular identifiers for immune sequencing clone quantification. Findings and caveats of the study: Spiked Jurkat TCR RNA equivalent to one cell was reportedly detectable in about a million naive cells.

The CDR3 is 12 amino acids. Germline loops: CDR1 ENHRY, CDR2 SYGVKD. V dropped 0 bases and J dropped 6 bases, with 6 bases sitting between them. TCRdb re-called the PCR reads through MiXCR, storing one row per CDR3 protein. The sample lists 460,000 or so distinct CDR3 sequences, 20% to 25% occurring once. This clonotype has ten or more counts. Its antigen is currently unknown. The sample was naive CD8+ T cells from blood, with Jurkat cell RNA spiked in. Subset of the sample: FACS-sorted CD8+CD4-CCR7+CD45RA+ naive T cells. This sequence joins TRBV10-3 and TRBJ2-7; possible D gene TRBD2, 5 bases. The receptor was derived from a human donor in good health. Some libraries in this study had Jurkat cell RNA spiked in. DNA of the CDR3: TGTGCCATCAGTGAGTCGGAGGCCGAGCAGTACTTC. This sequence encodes CAISESEAEQYF.